This T cell receptor beta chain was identified in a study of a mutant IDH1 vaccine in newly diagnosed glioma. Looking at the study overall: Beginning 4-6 weeks after radiotherapy alone, or with temozolomide cycles, vaccination took place. The earlier regimen, radiotherapy, temozolomide, or both, was most often both. Treated patients had a mean age of 40.4 years and a 62.5% male, 37.5% female split.

The protocol was immunoSEQ multiplex PCR, while the TCRdb copy is restricted to in-frame clones and leaves out a portion. The sample gives tens of thousands of clones, roughly 80% of which show up once; approximately 4.1% is in the top ten. A remark on this clone: Its specificity is not known.

Time point here: week 35, safety follow-up. Mutant IDH1 20-mer peptide, at 300 ug, made up each vaccine dose, with topical imiquimod. Vaccination of patients was performed eight times, in weeks 1, 3, 5, 7, 11, 15, 19 and 23. Germline CDR1 and CDR2: SGHTA and FQGNSA. V was cut by 5 bases and J by 5 bases, with 15 bases left in between. The CDR3 is 14 amino acids. The chain uses TRBV7-2 and TRBJ1-2; no definite D call. The clonotype was recovered from a man younger than 40 with glioma. Material: PBMCs, obtained from a glioma patient whose treatment included an IDH1 peptide vaccine. The CDR3 DNA sequence: TGTGCCAGCAGCCCTTCTGGCGATCCATATGGCTACACCTTC. Protein product: CASSPSGDPYGYTF.